Included here is one T cell receptor beta chain sequence, with context. This sample was taken from a study of blood T cell repertoires in COVID-19. The overall study: The United States, Italy and Spain were the sources of the acute and convalescent COVID-19 samples. T cells, B-cell-depleted T cells, or PBMCs supplied cDNA or gDNA.

Only in-frame clones appear in the TCRdb table, and some are missing; sequencing was by immunoSEQ multiplex PCR. This table has 440,000 or so clones, 89% appearing once. CDR1 is MNHNY and CDR2 is SVGAGI in the germline V gene (reference sequence). Trimming removed 6 bases at V and 10 bases at J, with 16 bases between. This CDR3 is built from 14 residues. This sequence joins TRBV6-6 and TRBJ1-6, with D possibly matching TRBD1 (5 bases). This clonotype was sampled from a woman aged 40 to 50 with COVID-19, enrolled during active disease. Sample: peripheral blood. The DNA of the CDR3 is TGTGCCAGCAGCCCGCCCAGGGAAAAGTCACCCCTCCACTTT. Translation: CASSPPREKSPLHF.